The source of this T cell receptor beta chain is a study of shared clonotypes between healthy human individuals. Using immunoSEQ multiplex PCR, the repertoire was profiled, and TCRdb retains in-frame clones only, with some absent. Seen here are some 680,000 clones, roughly 72% observed once, and the top ten hold around 1.7%. The donors, healthy adults who were HIV-negative, had experienced no recent acute infections or vaccinations. All participating donors were Caucasian adults from Nashville, Tennessee. The CDR3 runs 15 residues. In germline, CDR1 is SGHAT, CDR2 FQNNGV. With 5 bases clipped from V and 2 bases from J, the junction kept 7 bases outside the gene matches.

This chain uses TRBV11-2 with TRBJ2-7; 9 positions match TRBD2. Sequencing used memory CD4+ T cells sorted from blood. Subset specified: CD45RA-negative fraction. This sequence originates from a woman aged 30 to 39 in good health. CDR3 in DNA: TGTGCCAGCAGCGCCGGACTAGCGAGAACCTACGAGCAGTACTTC. Its translation is CASSAGLARTYEQYF.